Listed below are T cell receptor beta chains from one sample, sequenced in a study of T cells in Graves' hyperthyroidism and ophthalmopathy. TCRdb itself ran the multiplex PCR reads through MiXCR, one entry per CDR3 protein. The sample lists about 640,000 distinct CDR3 sequences, under 25% occurring once. The sample consisted of blood. These receptors were obtained from a man aged 25 to 40 with Graves' ophthalmopathy. Both conserved end residues are part of each CDR3. The D gene is left open where the match is weak. For some rows the clone size is stated as once, few or many, or as a class when expanded; others skip it.

NA	TRBV2	many	TRBJ2-5	12	CASGAGTETQYF	TGTGCCAGCGGTGCGGGCACCGAGACCCAGTACTTC
NA	TRBV4-1	many	TRBJ1-1	16	CASSQVVAAPNTEAFF	TGCGCCAGCAGCCAAGTCGTTGCGGCGCCGAACACTGAAGCTTTCTTT
TRBD1	TRBV18	NA	TRBJ1-2	14	CASSPLDRGRGYTF	TGTGCCAGCTCACCACTAGACAGGGGTCGTGGCTACACCTTC
TRBD1	TRBV9	NA	TRBJ1-1	13	CASSPGTVSEAFF	TGTGCCAGCAGCCCAGGGACAGTTTCGGAAGCTTTCTTT
NA	TRBV30	NA	TRBJ1-2	11	CAWTLLGGYTF	TGTGCCTGGACCCTTCTTGGTGGCTACACCTTC
NA	TRBV10-3	NA	TRBJ2-3	14	CAITSGGSTDTQYF	TGTGCCATCACGAGCGGCGGGAGCACAGATACGCAGTATTTT
NA	TRBV2	few	TRBJ2-7	13	CASNLDRDYEQYF	TGTGCCAGCAACCTGGACAGAGATTACGAGCAGTACTTC
NA	TRBV6-1	NA	TRBJ2-1	15	CASSDRAALTKQQFF	TGCGCCAGCAGTGACAGAGCGGCCCTCACGAAGCAGCAGTTCTTC
TRBD2	TRBV6-6	many	TRBJ2-3	16	CASSYSASGTTDTQYF	TGTGCCAGCAGTTACTCGGCGAGCGGGACCACAGATACGCAGTATTTT
TRBD2	TRBV6-1	few	TRBJ2-5	15	CASSPTGTRQETQYF	TGTGCCAGCAGTCCCACCGGGACTAGGCAAGAGACCCAGTACTTC
NA	TRBV15	NA	TRBJ2-1	19	CATSRDNLFPGSSYNEQFF	TGTGCCACCAGCAGAGATAATCTCTTTCCGGGGAGCTCCTACAATGAGCAGTTCTTC
NA	TRBV6-1	few	TRBJ1-5	12	CAAGGGNQPQHF	TGTGCCGCCGGGGGTGGCAATCAGCCCCAGCATTTT
TRBD1	TRBV28	many	TRBJ1-5	13	CASRTGGNQPQHF	TGTGCCAGCCGGACAGGGGGCAATCAGCCCCAGCATTTT
TRBD1	TRBV10-3	NA	TRBJ2-7	14	CAIRRQGAYYEQYF	TGTGCCATCAGGCGACAGGGGGCCTACTACGAGCAGTACTTC
NA	TRBV10-3	few	TRBJ2-3	12	CAISARADTQYF	TGTGCCATCAGTGCCCGGGCAGATACGCAGTATTTT
NA	TRBV6-1	few	TRBJ2-5	16	CASSSGKRVYSETQYF	TGTGCCAGCTCCTCGGGGAAAAGGGTGTACTCCGAGACCCAGTACTTC
NA	TRBV10-3	NA	TRBJ2-3	15	CAISESRDSTDTQYF	TGTGCCATCAGTGAAAGCAGGGATAGCACAGATACGCAGTATTTT
TRBD2	TRBV7-8	many	TRBJ2-1	15	CASRGAGGLYNEQFF	TGTGCCAGCAGAGGGGCGGGAGGTCTCTACAATGAGCAGTTCTTC
TRBD2	TRBV28	NA	TRBJ2-1	18	CASSLSSGRLSSYNGQFF	TGTGCCAGCAGTTTATCTAGCGGGAGGTTGAGCTCCTACAATGGGCAGTTCTTC
TRBD2	TRBV2	many	TRBJ2-3	13	CASSGTTTDTQYF	TGTGCCAGCAGCGGGACTACCACAGATACGCAGTATTTT
TRBD2	TRBV27	NA	TRBJ2-2	16	CASSLWALAGTGELFF	TGTGCCAGCAGTTTATGGGCTCTAGCGGGAACCGGGGAGCTGTTTTTT
TRBD1	TRBV7-2	many	TRBJ2-7	15	CASSFSDRGPYEQYF	TGTGCCAGCAGCTTTTCGGACAGGGGGCCCTACGAGCAGTACTTC
NA	TRBV6-1	many	TRBJ1-2	13	CASSTHPDYGYTF	TGTGCCAGCAGCACCCACCCCGACTATGGCTACACCTTC
TRBD2	TRBV15	few	TRBJ2-7	14	CATSRREGSGEQYF	TGTGCCACCAGCAGGAGGGAGGGCTCGGGCGAGCAGTACTTC
TRBD2	TRBV9	few	TRBJ2-7	17	CASSVDGGAGGSYEQYF	TGTGCCAGCAGCGTAGACGGAGGAGCGGGAGGGTCCTACGAGCAGTACTTC